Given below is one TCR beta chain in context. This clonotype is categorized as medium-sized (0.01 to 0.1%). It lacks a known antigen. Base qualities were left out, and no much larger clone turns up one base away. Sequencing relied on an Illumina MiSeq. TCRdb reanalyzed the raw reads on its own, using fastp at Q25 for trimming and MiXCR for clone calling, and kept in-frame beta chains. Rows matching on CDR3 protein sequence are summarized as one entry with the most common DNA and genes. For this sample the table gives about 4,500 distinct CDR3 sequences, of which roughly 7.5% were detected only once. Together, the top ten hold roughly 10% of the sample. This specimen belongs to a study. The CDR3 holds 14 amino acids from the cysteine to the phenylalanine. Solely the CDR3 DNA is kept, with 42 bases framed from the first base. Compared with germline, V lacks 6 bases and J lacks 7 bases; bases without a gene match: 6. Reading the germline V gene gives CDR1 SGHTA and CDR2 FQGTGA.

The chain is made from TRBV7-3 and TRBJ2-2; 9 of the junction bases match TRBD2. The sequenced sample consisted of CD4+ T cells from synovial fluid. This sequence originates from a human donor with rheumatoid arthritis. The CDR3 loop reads CASSFGLANGELFF. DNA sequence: TGTGCCAGCAGTTTCGGACTAGCGAACGGGGAGCTGTTTTTT.